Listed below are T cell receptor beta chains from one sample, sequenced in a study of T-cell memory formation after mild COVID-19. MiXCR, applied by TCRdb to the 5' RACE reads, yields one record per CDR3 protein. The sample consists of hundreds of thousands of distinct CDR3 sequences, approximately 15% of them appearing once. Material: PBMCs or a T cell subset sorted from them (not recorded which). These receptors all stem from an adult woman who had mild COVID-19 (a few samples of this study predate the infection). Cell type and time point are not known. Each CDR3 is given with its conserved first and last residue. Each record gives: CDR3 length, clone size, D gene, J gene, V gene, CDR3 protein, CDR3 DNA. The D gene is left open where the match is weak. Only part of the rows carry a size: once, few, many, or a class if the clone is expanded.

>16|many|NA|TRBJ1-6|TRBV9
CASSVDPLRPNSPLHF
TGTGCCAGCAGCGTAGACCCCCTCCGTCCCAATTCACCCCTCCACTTT
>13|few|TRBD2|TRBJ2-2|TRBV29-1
CSGRLAGAGELFF
TGCAGCGGCCGACTAGCGGGGGCCGGGGAGCTGTTTTTT
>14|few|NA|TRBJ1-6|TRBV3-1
CASRQDDSYSPLHF
TGTGCCAGCAGGCAGGACGACAGTTATTCACCCCTCCACTTT
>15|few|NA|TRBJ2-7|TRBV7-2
CASSLDRTIPYEQYF
TGTGCCAGCAGCTTAGATAGGACTATCCCCTACGAGCAGTACTTC
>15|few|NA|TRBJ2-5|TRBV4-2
CASSQVSRQGETQYF
TGTGCCAGCAGCCAAGTATCTCGCCAGGGAGAGACCCAGTACTTC
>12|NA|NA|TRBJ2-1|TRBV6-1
CASSEARTASRF
TGTGCCAGCAGTGAAGCGAGGACAGCCAGCCGCTTC
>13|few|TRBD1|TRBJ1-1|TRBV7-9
CASSPDRLTEAFF
TGTGCCAGCAGTCCGGACAGGCTCACTGAAGCTTTCTTT
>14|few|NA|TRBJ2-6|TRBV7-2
CASKTSAGANVLTF
TGTGCCAGCAAGACTTCGGCTGGGGCCAACGTCCTGACTTTC
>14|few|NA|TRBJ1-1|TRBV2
CASSWFSVNTEAFF
TGTGCCAGCAGTTGGTTTTCAGTGAACACTGAAGCTTTCTTT
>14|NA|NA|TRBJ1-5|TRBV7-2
CASSWGTVNQPQHF
TGTGCCAGCAGCTGGGGTACGGTAAATCAGCCCCAGCATTTT
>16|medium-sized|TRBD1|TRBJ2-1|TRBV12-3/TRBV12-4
CASSMGQFPASYEQFF
TGTGCCAGCAGTATGGGACAGTTCCCCGCATCATATGAGCAGTTCTTC
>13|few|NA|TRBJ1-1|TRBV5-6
CASSLWGPTEAFF
TGTGCCAGCAGCTTATGGGGCCCCACTGAAGCTTTCTTT
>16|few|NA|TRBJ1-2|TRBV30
CAWSVLSAVAGLCYTF
TGTGCCTGGAGTGTACTATCGGCCGTGGCCGGATTATGCTACACCTTC
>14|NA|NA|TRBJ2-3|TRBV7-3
CASSLMGTRDTQYF
TGTGCCAGCAGCTTAATGGGGACGAGGGATACGCAGTATTTT
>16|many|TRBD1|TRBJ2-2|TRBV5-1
CASSSLDRANTGELFF
TGCGCCAGCAGTTCCCTGGACAGGGCGAACACCGGGGAGCTGTTTTTT
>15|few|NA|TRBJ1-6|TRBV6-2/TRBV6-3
CASSYAGGRNSPLHF
TGTGCCAGCAGTTACGCCGGCGGACGAAATTCACCCCTCCACTTT
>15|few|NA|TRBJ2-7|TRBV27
CASSFAVGNLPEQYF
TGTGCCAGCAGTTTCGCTGTCGGGAATCTTCCCGAGCAGTACTTC
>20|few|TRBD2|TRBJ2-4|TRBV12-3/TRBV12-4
CASSFRTSGAADNLKNIQYF
TGTGCCAGCAGTTTTCGGACTAGCGGGGCAGCAGACAATCTTAAAAACATTCAGTACTTC
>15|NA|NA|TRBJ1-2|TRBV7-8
CASSLARTTAGGYTF
TGTGCCAGCAGCTTAGCGAGGACCACGGCCGGGGGCTACACCTTC
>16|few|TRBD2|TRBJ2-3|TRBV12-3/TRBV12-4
CASSQLAGFSTDTQYF
TGTGCCAGCAGTCAACTAGCGGGGTTTAGCACAGATACGCAGTATTTT
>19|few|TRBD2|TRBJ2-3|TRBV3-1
CASSQDEASGSSSTDTQYF
TGTGCCAGCAGCCAAGATGAGGCTAGCGGGAGTTCGAGCACAGATACGCAGTATTTT
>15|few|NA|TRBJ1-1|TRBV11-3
CASSPTGWGNTEAFF
TGTGCCAGCAGCCCAACAGGGTGGGGGAACACTGAAGCTTTCTTT
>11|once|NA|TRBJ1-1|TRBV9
CASSVVTEAFF
TGTGCCAGCAGCGTAGTCACTGAAGCTTTCTTT
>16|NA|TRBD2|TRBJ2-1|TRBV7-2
CASSSRPGTSNNEQFF
TGTGCCAGCAGCTCCCGACCGGGGACTAGCAACAATGAGCAGTTCTTC
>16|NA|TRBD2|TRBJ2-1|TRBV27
CASSTPGLAGNNEQFF
TGTGCCAGCAGTACACCCGGACTAGCGGGTAACAATGAGCAGTTCTTC